The clone carrying this T cell receptor beta chain was counted ten times or more. The sample originates from a study of T-cell reconstitution after alpha-beta-depleted transplantation in children. The trim removed 3 bases at V and 6 bases at J, leaving 6 bases unmatched. This CDR3 is 14 amino acids long. Preparation of the TCRbeta library used unique molecular identifiers. TCRdb passed the PCR reads through MiXCR, listing each CDR3 protein once. The sample records around 700,000 distinct CDR3 sequences, about an eighth being singletons. J is TRBJ2-7 and V is TRBV12-3 or TRBV12-4, with TRBD1 identical over 9 bases. The receptor was isolated from a girl aged 2 to 9 with congenital amegakaryocytic thrombocytopenia, due to receive a stem cell transplant. The sequencing here drew on PBMCs, taken before TCRalphabeta/CD19-depleted stem cell transplant. The CDR3 region is CASSFGSTGGEQYF. CDR3 nucleotide sequence: TGTGCCAGCAGTTTTGGTTCGACAGGGGGCGAGCAGTACTTC.